The sequence of this T cell receptor (beta chain) was determined in a study of CD4 and CD8 cells across lung adenocarcinoma regions. Localized lung adenocarcinoma, a non-small cell lung cancer, affected the donors. The ends were cut back, 9 bases at V and 0 bases at J, with 17 bases in the middle. The CDR3 is made up of 15 amino acids. CDR1 is MNHEY and CDR2 is SMNVEV in the germline V gene (reference sequence). TCRdb called the PCR reads again in MiXCR, with one record for every CDR3 protein. Among tens of thousands of distinct CDR3 sequences listed, more than 45% were seen once. The receptor comes from a male donor with lung adenocarcinoma. The CD4 and CD8 labels of this study may be unreliable. The V call is TRBV27, the J call TRBJ2-5; D may be TRBD2 (6 bases). Sample: CD4+ T cells from the center of a lung tumor. The CDR3 DNA is TGTGCCAGGGGTTTCGGGCGGGGTGACCAAGAGACCCAGTACTTC. Protein: CARGFGRGDQETQYF.